This section outlines one T cell receptor (beta chain) sequence together with its context. Its antigen is not known. Among the roughly 120 subjects of the validation cohort, separate from the approximately 670-subject first cohort, were the donors. The CDR3 totals 15 residues. V gave up 1 base and J gave up 8 bases, with 15 bases separating them. Germline V CDR1 and CDR2: GTSNPN, SVGIG (reference sequence). Measured with immunoSEQ multiplex PCR; TCRdb has only the in-frame clones, and not every one. The sample holds about 280,000 clones; 88% are singletons and the top ten take about 0.9%. The data are from a study of cytomegalovirus exposure and HLA in healthy donors. Broader study findings: Confirmation in vitro established that a few CMV-associated chains were specific for CMV antigens. Within the 95 to 150 validation repertoires, first-cohort TCR clusters tended to co-occur, according to a later analysis. Reports indicated that the classifier achieved high specificity and sensitivity in diagnosing cytomegalovirus status.

This rearrangement joins TRBV30 to TRBJ1-6; D remains ambiguous. The receptor's source is a woman aged 18-29 years in good health and CMV-seronegative. Sequencing used PBMCs. CDR3 loop: CAWSGRLLGDSPLHF. The CDR3 DNA sequence: TGTGCCTGGAGTGGACGGCTGTTGGGAGATTCACCCCTCCACTTT.